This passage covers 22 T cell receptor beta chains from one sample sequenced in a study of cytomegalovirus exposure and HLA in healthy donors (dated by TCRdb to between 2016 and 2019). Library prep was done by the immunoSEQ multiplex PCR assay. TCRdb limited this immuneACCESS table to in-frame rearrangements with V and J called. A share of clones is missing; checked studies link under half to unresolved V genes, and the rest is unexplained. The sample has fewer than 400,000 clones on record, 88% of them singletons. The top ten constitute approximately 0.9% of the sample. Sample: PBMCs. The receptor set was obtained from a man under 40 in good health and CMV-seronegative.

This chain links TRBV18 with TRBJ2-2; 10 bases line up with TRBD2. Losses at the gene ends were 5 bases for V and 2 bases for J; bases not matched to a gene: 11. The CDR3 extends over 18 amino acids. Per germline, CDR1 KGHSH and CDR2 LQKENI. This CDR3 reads CASSGGLLAGANTGELFF. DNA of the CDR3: TGTGCCAGCTCAGGAGGACTGCTAGCGGGGGCCAACACCGGGGAGCTGTTTTTT.

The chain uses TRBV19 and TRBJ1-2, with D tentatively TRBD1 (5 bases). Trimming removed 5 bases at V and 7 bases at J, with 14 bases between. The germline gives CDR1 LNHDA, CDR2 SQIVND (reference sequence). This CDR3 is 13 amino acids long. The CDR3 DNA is TGTGCCAGTAGTGCCCACCCCGGGGGTGGCTACACCTTC. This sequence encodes CASSAHPGGGYTF.

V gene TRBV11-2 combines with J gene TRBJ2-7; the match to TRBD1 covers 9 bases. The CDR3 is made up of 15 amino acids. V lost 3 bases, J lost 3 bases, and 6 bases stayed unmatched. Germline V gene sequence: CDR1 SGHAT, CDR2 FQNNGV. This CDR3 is CASSFGQGFDYEQYF. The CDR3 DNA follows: TGTGCCAGCAGCTTCGGACAGGGGTTCGACTACGAGCAGTACTTC. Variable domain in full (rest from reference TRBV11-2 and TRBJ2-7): EAGVAQSPRYKIIEKRQSVAFWCNPISGHATLYWYQQILGQGPKLLIQFQNNGVVDDSQLPKDRFSAERLKGVDSTLKIQPAKLEDSAVYLCASSFGQGFDYEQYFGPGTRLTVT.

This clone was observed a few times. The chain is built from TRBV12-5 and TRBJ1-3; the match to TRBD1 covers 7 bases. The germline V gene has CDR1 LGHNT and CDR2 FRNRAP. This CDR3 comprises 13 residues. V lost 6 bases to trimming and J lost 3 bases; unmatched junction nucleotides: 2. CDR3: CASGTGVGNTIYF. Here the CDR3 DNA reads TGTGCTAGTGGCACAGGGGTTGGAAACACCATATATTTT.

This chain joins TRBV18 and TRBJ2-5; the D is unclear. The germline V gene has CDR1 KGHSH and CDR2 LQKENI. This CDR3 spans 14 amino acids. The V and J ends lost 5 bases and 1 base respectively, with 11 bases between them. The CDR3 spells CASSTTRIQETQYF. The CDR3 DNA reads TGTGCCAGCTCAACGACCAGGATCCAAGAGACCCAGTACTTC.

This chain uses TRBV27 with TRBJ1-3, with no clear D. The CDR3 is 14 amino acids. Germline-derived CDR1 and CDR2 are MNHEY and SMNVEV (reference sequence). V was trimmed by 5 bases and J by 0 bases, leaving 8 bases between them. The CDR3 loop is CASSPSYSGNTIYF. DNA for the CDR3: TGTGCCAGCAGTCCGTCCTACTCTGGAAACACCATATATTTT.

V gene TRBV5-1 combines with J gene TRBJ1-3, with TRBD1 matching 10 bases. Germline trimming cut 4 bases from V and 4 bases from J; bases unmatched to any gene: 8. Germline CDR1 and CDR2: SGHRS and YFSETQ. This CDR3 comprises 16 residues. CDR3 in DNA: TGCGCCAGCAGCGGACGACAGGGGGCGACCGGAAACACCATATATTTT. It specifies CASSGRQGATGNTIYF.

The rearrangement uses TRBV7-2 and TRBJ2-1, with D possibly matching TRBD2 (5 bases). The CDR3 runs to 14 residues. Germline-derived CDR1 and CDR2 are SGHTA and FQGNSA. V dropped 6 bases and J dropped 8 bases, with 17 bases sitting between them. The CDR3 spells CASRLRGTTDEQFF. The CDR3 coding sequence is TGTGCCAGCAGGCTACGGGGAACGACCGATGAGCAGTTCTTC. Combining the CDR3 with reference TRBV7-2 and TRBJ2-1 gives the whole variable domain GAGVSQSPSNKVTEKGKDVELRCDPISGHTALYWYRQSLGQGLEFLIYFQGNSAPDKSGLPSDRFSAERTGGSVSTLTIQRTQQEDSAVYLCASRLRGTTDEQFFGPGTRLTVL.

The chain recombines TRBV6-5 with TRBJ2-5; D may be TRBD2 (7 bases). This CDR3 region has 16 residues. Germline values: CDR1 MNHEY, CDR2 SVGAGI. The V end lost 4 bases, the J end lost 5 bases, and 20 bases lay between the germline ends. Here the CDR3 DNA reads TGTGCCAGCAGTTCCTTTCCGGGGGGCCCCCAGGAGACCCAGTACTTC. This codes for CASSSFPGGPQETQYF.

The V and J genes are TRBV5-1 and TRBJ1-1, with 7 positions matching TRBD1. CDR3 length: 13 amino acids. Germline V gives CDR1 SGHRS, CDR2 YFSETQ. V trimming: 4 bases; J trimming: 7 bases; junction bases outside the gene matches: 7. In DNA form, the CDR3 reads TGCGCCAGCAGCCGGGGGACAGCCGTTGAAGCTTTCTTT. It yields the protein CASSRGTAVEAFF.

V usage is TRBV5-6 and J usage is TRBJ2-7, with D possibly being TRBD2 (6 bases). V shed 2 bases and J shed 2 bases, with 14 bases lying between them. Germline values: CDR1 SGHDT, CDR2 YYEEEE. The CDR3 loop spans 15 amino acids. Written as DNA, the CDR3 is TGTGCCAGCAGCTTCCGGGGGAAACCCCCCTACGAGCAGTACTTC. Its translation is CASSFRGKPPYEQYF.

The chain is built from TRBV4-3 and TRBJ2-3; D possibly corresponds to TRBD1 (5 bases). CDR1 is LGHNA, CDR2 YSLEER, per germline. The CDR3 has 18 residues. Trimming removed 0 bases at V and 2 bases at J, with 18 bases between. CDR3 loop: CASSQEENRLGPTDTQYF. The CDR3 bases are TGCGCCAGCAGCCAAGAAGAAAACAGATTGGGGCCCACAGATACGCAGTATTTT.

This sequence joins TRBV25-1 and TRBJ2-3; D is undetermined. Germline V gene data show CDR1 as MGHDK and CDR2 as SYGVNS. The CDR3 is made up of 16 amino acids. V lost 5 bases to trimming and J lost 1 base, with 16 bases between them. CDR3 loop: CASSFTDRRGTDTQYF. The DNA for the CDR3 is TGTGCCAGCAGTTTCACAGATCGAAGAGGCACAGATACGCAGTATTTT.

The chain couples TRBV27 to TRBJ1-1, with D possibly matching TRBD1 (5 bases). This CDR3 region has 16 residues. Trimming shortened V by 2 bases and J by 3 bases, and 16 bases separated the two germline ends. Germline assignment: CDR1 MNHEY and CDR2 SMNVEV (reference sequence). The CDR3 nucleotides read TGTGCCAGCAGTTTAAGGAGGGGCAGGGCGGACACTGAAGCTTTCTTT. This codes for CASSLRRGRADTEAFF.

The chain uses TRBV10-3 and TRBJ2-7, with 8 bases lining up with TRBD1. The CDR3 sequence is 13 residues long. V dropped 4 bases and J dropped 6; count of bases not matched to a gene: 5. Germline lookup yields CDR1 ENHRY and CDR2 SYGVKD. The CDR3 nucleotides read TGTGCCATCAGTGTGCTGGACAGGGCCGAGCAGTACTTC. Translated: CAISVLDRAEQYF.

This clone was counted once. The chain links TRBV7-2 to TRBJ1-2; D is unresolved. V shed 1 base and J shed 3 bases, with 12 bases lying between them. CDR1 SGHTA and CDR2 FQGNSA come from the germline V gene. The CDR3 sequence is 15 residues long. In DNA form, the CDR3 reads TGTGCCAGCAGCTTAGTGGGTGTAGCTGACTATGGCTACACCTTC. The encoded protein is CASSLVGVADYGYTF. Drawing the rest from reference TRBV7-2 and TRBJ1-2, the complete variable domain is GAGVSQSPSNKVTEKGKDVELRCDPISGHTALYWYRQSLGQGLEFLIYFQGNSAPDKSGLPSDRFSAERTGGSVSTLTIQRTQQEDSAVYLCASSLVGVADYGYTFGSGTRLTVV.

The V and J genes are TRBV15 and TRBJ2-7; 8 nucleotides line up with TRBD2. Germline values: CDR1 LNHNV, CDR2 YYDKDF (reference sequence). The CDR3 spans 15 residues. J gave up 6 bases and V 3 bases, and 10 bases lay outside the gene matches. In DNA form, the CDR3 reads TGTGCCACCAGCAGCGGGGGGGCCGAGGTCATCGAGCAGTACTTC. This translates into CATSSGGAEVIEQYF.

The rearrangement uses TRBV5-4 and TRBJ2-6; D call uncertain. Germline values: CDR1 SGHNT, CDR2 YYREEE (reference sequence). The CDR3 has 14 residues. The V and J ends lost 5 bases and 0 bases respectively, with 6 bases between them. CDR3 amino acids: CASSISSGANVLTF. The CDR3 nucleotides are TGTGCCAGCAGTATTAGCTCTGGGGCCAACGTCCTGACTTTC. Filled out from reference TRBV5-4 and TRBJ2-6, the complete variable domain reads ETGVTQSPTHLIKTRGQQVTLRCSSQSGHNTVSWYQQALGQGPQFIFQYYREEENGRGNFPPRFSGLQFPNYSSELNVNALELDDSALYLCASSISSGANVLTFGAGSRLTVL.

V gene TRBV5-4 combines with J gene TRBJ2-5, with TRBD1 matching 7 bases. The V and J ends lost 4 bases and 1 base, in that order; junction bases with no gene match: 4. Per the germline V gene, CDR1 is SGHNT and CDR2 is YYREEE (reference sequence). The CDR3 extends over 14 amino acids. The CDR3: CASSRQGLQETQYF. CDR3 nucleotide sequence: TGTGCCAGCAGCAGACAGGGCCTCCAAGAGACCCAGTACTTC.

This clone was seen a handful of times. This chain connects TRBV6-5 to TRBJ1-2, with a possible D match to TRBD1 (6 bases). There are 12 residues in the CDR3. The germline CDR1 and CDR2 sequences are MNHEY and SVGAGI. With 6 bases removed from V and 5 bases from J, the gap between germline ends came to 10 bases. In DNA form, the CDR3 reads TGTGCCAGCAGACAGGGCCTATATGGCTACACCTTC. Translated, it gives CASRQGLYGYTF.

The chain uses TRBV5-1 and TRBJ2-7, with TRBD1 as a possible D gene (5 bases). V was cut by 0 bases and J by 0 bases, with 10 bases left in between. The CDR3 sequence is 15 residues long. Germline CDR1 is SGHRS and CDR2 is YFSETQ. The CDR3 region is CASSLAPDSSYEQYF. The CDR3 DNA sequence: TGCGCCAGCAGCTTGGCCCCCGACAGCTCCTACGAGCAGTACTTC.

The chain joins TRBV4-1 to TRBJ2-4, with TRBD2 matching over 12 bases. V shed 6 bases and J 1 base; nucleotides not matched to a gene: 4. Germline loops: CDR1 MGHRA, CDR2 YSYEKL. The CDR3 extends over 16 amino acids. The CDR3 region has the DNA TGCGCCAGCAGGAGTACTAGCGGGGGGGCCAAAAACATTCAGTACTTC. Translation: CASRSTSGGAKNIQYF.